These 5 T cell receptor beta chains came from one sample sequenced in a study of long-term antiretroviral therapy in people with HIV. The immunoSEQ assay was v3.0, run at survey level. Here immunoSEQ multiplex PCR was the method, and the copy in TCRdb shows in-frame clones only, minus some. The top ten hold around 8.3% of the sample, which has about 20,000 clones, approximately 88% seen once. The sample consisted of unsorted PBMCs, taken 1.2 years after starting antiretroviral therapy. These receptors were collected from a woman in her thirties or forties with HIV.

The chain uses TRBV5-1 and TRBJ1-5; TRBD1 is a possible D gene (5 bases). The length of the CDR3 is 13 residues. The V and J ends lost 4 bases and 2 bases respectively, with 7 bases between them. From germline, CDR1 is SGHRS and CDR2 YFSETQ. The CDR3 DNA is TGCGCCAGCAGCCAAGGGGGCAATCAGCCCCAGCATTTT. It translates to CASSQGGNQPQHF.

The V gene is TRBV11-1, the J gene TRBJ2-5; 8 positions agree with TRBD1. V shed 5 bases, J shed 2 bases, and the junction held 4 bases outside the gene matches. Germline V gene lookup returns CDR1 SGHAT and CDR2 FQDESV (reference sequence). This CDR3 region has 14 residues. The CDR3 sequence is CASSVQGGQETQYF. CDR3 sequence (DNA): TGTGCCAGCAGCGTACAGGGGGGACAAGAGACCCAGTACTTC. The full variable domain, its missing parts supplied by reference TRBV11-1 and TRBJ2-5, is EAEVAQSPRYKITEKSQAVAFWCDPISGHATLYWYRQILGQGPELLVQFQDESVVDDSQLPKDRFSAERLKGVDSTLKIQPAELGDSAMYLCASSVQGGQETQYFGPGTRLLVL.

The chain links TRBV5-1 to TRBJ2-3; TRBD1 agrees at 7 bases. CDR3 size: 14 residues. Germline V gives CDR1 SGHRS, CDR2 YFSETQ. Trimming removed 4 bases from V and 3 bases from J; junction bases left unmatched: 5. CDR3: CASSPQGVTDTQYF. The CDR3 DNA is TGCGCCAGCAGCCCGCAGGGGGTAACAGATACGCAGTATTTT.

This clone was picked up one time. The chain is built from TRBV14 and TRBJ2-7; unclear D gene. From germline, CDR1 is SGHDN and CDR2 FVKESK. The CDR3 consists of 14 residues. V dropped 3 bases and J dropped 4 bases, with 13 bases sitting between them. The CDR3 nucleotides read TGTGCCAGCAGCCAGGAGACGGCGAGATACGAGCAGTACTTC. Residues: CASSQETARYEQYF. The full variable domain, with the rest looked up from reference TRBV14 and TRBJ2-7, is EAGVTQFPSHSVIEKGQTVTLRCDPISGHDNLYWYRRVMGKEIKFLLHFVKESKQDESGMPNNRFLAERTGGTYSTLKVQPAELEDSGVYFCASSQETARYEQYFGPGTRLTVT.

Here the CDR3 reads CATRAGGGIVTQYF. The CDR3 nucleotides are TGTGCCACCAGAGCGGGAGGCGGGATTGTGACCCAGTACTTC. V usage is TRBV15 and J usage is TRBJ2-5, with TRBD2 matching over 9 bases. The V and J ends lost 6 bases and 7 bases, in that order; junction bases with no gene match: 9. The CDR3 totals 14 residues. Germline V CDR1 and CDR2: LNHNV, YYDKDF (reference sequence).